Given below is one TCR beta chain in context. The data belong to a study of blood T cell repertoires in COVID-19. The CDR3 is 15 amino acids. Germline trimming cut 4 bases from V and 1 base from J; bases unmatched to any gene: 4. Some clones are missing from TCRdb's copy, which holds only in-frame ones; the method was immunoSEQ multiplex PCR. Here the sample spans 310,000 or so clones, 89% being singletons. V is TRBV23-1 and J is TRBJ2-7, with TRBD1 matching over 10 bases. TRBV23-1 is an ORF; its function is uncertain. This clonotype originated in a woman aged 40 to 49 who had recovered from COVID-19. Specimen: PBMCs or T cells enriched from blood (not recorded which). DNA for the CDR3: TGCGCCAGCAGTCCGAGGGGACAGGGGTCCTACGAGCAGTACTTC. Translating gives CASSPRGQGSYEQYF.